These T cell receptor beta chains were read from a single sample in a study of blood T cells in healthy people across ages. TCRdb processed the 5' RACE reads anew with MiXCR; each CDR3 protein has one entry. The sample lists 750,000 to 950,000 distinct CDR3 sequences, roughly 28% occurring once. The same sample was also used in a study of T cells of mothers and their children.

Sequenced sample: blood. Receptors originate from a middle-aged woman in good health. Both conserved end residues are trimmed from each CDR3. D genes are given only for firm matches.

v_gene,d_gene,j_gene,CDR3aa
TRBV4-2,-,TRBJ2-7,ASSQDPVFEQY
TRBV27,TRBD2,TRBJ2-5,ASSYFGGGAGETQY
TRBV7-2,-,TRBJ1-1,ASSLGWGTEAF
TRBV12-3/TRBV12-4,TRBD2,TRBJ2-1,ASSLPVLTSGSADEQF
TRBV5-4,-,TRBJ2-1,ASRLGAGIDEQF
TRBV28,-,TRBJ2-5,ASSFPGDQETQY
TRBV28,-,-,ASTQPGLQNEQY
TRBV6-5,TRBD1,TRBJ1-1,ASRRTGYPEAF
TRBV28,-,TRBJ2-7,ASSSPQGATYEQY
TRBV12-3/TRBV12-4,-,TRBJ1-2,ASSALGVYGYT
TRBV10-3,TRBD1,TRBJ1-2,AIRSGQGNGYT
TRBV2,TRBD1,TRBJ1-5,ASSGRQGPISNQPQH
TRBV7-8,TRBD1,TRBJ2-2,ASSVTGVGTGELF
TRBV7-3,-,TRBJ2-5,ASSLERDTQIPETQY
TRBV15,TRBD1,TRBJ2-7,ATSRDIGQGAEQY
TRBV28,TRBD1,TRBJ1-5,ASSTGGASGQPQH
TRBV7-9,-,-,ASSFHAEQY
TRBV9,TRBD1,TRBJ1-5,ASSVDGQGRQPQH
TRBV2,-,TRBJ2-1,ASTINGVYNEQF
TRBV28,-,TRBJ2-7,ASSFRGVWEQY
TRBV2,TRBD1,TRBJ1-2,ASMGRGNYGYT
TRBV5-1,TRBD2,TRBJ2-6,ASSRLAGVSGANVLT
TRBV12-3/TRBV12-4,-,TRBJ2-2,ASSFGGSMAGELF
TRBV28,-,TRBJ2-3,ASSPVGIPTDTQY
TRBV7-6,-,TRBJ1-1,ASSLDRAGVGEAF
TRBV27,TRBD2,TRBJ2-7,ASSWGLDAEQY
TRBV14,-,TRBJ2-7,ASSHPAGNSYEQY
TRBV3-1,TRBD1,-,ASSQDGDRQETQY
TRBV20-1,-,TRBJ2-2,SANGVRGGLTGELF
TRBV14,-,TRBJ1-2,ASSQVGYYGYT
TRBV29-1,TRBD1,TRBJ2-4,SVEEGQLAKNIQY
TRBV7-9,TRBD2,TRBJ2-7,ASSPGTSGGPRLYEQY
TRBV11-3,-,TRBJ2-1,ASSLDRHDEQF
TRBV5-1,TRBD1,TRBJ2-1,ASSFTGTGVLNEQF
TRBV7-9,TRBD2,-,ASTLSGGYYNEQY
TRBV12-3/TRBV12-4,TRBD2,TRBJ2-5,ASSITSGLQETQY
TRBV7-2,-,TRBJ1-5,ASSLQAYSNQPQH
TRBV24-1,-,TRBJ2-1,ATSPGAYNEQF
TRBV7-9,-,TRBJ1-2,ASSLVYGGYT
TRBV5-1,TRBD1,TRBJ2-5,ASSLTGGIETQY
TRBV12-3/TRBV12-4,-,-,ASGGSFQETQY
TRBV6-6,-,TRBJ2-5,ASSSGPRQETQY
TRBV5-1,-,-,ASSIAGEQY
TRBV2,-,TRBJ2-7,ASTGVDSYEQY
TRBV4-1,-,TRBJ1-6,ASSQILGRSSYNSPLH
TRBV10-3,TRBD1,TRBJ1-1,AIRTGGTEAF